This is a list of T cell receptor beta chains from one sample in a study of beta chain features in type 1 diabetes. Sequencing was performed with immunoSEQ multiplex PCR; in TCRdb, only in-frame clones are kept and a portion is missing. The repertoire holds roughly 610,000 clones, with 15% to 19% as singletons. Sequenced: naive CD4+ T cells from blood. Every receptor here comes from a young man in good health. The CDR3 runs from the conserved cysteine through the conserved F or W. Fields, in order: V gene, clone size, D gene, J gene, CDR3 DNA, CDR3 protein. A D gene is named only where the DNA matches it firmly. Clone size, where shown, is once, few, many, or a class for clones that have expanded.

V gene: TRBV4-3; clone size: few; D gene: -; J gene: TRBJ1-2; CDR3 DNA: TGCGCCAGCAGCCAAGACGGTACAGGAACTAACTATGGCTACACCTTC; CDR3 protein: CASSQDGTGTNYGYTF
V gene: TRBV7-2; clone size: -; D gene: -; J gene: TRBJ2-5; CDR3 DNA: TGTGCCAGCAGCTTTTACAGTTTTCCGTACTTC; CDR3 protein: CASSFYSFPYF
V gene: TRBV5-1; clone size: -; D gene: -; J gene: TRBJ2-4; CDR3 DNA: TGCGCCAGCAGCTCCGGTATATCGGACAGATTAGCCAAAAACATTCAGTACTTC; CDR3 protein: CASSSGISDRLAKNIQYF
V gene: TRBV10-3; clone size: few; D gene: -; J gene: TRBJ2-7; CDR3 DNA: TGTGCCATCAGTGTTTGGAGGGACAAGCCCTACGAGCAGTACTTC; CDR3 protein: CAISVWRDKPYEQYF
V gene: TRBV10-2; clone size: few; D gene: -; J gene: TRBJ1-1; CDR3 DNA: TGCGCCAGCAGCTTTCCCACCGTCACTGAAGCTTTCTTT; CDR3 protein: CASSFPTVTEAFF
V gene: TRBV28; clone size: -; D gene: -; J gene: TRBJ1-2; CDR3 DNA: TGTGCCAGCAGTTCGACAACAATTCTATATGGCTACACCTTC; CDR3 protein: CASSSTTILYGYTF
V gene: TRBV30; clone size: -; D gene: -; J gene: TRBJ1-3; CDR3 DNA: TGTGCCTGGAGTAACAGGGCACGAAACACCATATATTTT; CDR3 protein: CAWSNRARNTIYF
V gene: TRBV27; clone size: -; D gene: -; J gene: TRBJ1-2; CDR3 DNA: TGTGCCAGCAGTACCCGGACCGCGATCTATGGCTACACCTTC; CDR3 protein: CASSTRTAIYGYTF
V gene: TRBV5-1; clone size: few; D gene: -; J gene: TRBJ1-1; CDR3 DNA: TGCGCCAGCAGCTCCGGGGACACGGAAGCTTTCTTT; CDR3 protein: CASSSGDTEAFF
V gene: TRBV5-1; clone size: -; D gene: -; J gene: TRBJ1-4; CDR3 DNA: TGCGCCAGCAGCTTGGGGGAGGTGACTAATGAAAAACTGTTTTTT; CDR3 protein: CASSLGEVTNEKLFF
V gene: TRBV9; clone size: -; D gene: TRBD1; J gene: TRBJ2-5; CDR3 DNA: TGTGCCAGCAGCCCAACCGGGGCAGGGGGAGTGGAGACCCAGTACTTC; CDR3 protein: CASSPTGAGGVETQYF
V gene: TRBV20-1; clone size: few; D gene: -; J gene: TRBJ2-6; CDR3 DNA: TGCAGTACCACTGGGGCCAACGTCCTGACTTTC; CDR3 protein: CSTTGANVLTF
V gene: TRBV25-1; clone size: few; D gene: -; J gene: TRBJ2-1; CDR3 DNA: TGTGCCAGCACACCTTCAGGGTTGAACAATGAGCAGTTCTTC; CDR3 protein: CASTPSGLNNEQFF
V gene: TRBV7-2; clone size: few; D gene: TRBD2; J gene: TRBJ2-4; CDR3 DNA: TGTGCTTCCTCCACGGGGGGGAAAGCCAAAAACATTCAGTACTTC; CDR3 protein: CASSTGGKAKNIQYF
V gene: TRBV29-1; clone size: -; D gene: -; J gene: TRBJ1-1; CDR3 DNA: TGCAGCGGCCTTCCACAGGGGAACACTGAAGCTTTCTTT; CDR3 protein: CSGLPQGNTEAFF
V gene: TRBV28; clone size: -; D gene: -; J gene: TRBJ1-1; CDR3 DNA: TGTGCCAGCAGATATCGTGTCCAGGAGGCTTTCTTT; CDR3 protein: CASRYRVQEAFF
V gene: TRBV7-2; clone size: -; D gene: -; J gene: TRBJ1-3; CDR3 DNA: TGTGCCAGCAGCGCCCATTTCTCTGGAAACACCATATATTTT; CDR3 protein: CASSAHFSGNTIYF
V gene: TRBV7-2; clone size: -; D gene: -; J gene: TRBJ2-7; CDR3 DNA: TGTGCCAGCAGCCCCACCCCGCCTTCCTACGAGCAGTACTTC; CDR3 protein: CASSPTPPSYEQYF
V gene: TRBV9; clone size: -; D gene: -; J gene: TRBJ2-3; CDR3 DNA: TGTGCCAGCAGCGTAGTCTCTCTAGGAGATACGCAGTATTTT; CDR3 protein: CASSVVSLGDTQYF
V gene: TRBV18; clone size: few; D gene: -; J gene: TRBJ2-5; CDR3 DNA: TGTGCCAGCTCAGCGGCACAGCAAGAGACCCAGTACTTC; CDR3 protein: CASSAAQQETQYF
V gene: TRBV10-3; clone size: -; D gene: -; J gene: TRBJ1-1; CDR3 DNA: TGTGCCATCAGTGATTCGCCTATTCGTGAAGCTTTCTTT; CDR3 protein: CAISDSPIREAFF
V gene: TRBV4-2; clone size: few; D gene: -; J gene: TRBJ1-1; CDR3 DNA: TGTGCCAGCAGCCTTCCCTCGGAACTAGGACGAGAAACTGAAGCTTTCTTT; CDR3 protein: CASSLPSELGRETEAFF
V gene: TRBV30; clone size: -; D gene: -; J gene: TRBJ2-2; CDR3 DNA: TGTGCCCGGGATCGGACGGGGGCCGGGGAGCTGTTTTTT; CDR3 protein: CARDRTGAGELFF
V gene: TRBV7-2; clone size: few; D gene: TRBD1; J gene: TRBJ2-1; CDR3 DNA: TGTGCCAGCAGCTTAGTGGGGACAGTGGGCTCCTACAATGAGCAGTTCTTC; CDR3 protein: CASSLVGTVGSYNEQFF
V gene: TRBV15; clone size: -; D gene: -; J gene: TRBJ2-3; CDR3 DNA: TGTGCCACCAGCCCGGCCCCGACAGATACGCAGTATTTT; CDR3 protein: CATSPAPTDTQYF
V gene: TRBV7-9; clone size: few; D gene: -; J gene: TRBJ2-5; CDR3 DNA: TGTGCCAGCACCCCTCAGGTGGCAGAAGAGACCCAGTACTTC; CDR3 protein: CASTPQVAEETQYF
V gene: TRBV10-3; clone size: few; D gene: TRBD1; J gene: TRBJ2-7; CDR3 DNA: TGTGCCATCAGTGAGCTCAGACAGGGAAACGAGCAGTACTTC; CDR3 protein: CAISELRQGNEQYF
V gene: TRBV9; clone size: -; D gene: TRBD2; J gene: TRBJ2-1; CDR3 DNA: TGTGCCAGCAGCCCGGGACTAGAAAATGAGCAGTTCTTC; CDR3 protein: CASSPGLENEQFF
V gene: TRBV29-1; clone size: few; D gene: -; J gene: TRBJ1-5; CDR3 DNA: TGCAGCGTTGCCCCGGCGGGGACTGACCAGCCCCAGCATTTT; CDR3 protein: CSVAPAGTDQPQHF